This T cell receptor (beta chain) was obtained from a study of blood T cell repertoires in COVID-19. Overall study: Samples representing acute and convalescent COVID-19 were sourced from the United States, Italy and Spain. PBMCs, B-cell-depleted T cells, or T cells were the source of the cDNA or gDNA that made up the material.

This CDR3 spans 18 amino acids. Trimming cost V 0 bases and J 7 bases, with 25 bases left between them. Germline CDR1 is LGHDT and CDR2 is YNNKEL (reference sequence). Original analysis: The authors estimated nucleated cell counts from reference gene primer amplification. Sequenced by immunoSEQ multiplex PCR; TCRdb stores in-frame clones only, minus some. That table is the source of V, J and clone size, and D and trimming were worked out from the DNA. The sample shows more than 45,000 clones, 70% to 90% of them seen only once. The sequence was collected from a human donor in a cohort sampled during active COVID-19. Sequencing used peripheral blood. The chain has TRBV3-1 (or the pseudogene TRBV3-2) and TRBJ2-7, with D maybe TRBD1 (6 bases). The CDR3 coding sequence is TGTGCCAGCAGCCAAGAGGTTAGAGAGGACAGTGCGTCCGGGGAGCAGTACTTC. It encodes CASSQEVREDSASGEQYF.